This TCR beta chain emerged from a study of beta chain features in type 1 diabetes. This clone was seen a few times. Every isolated RNA sample was fully reverse transcribed, so sequencing captured expressed TCRB transcripts. The repertoire was sequenced with immunoSEQ multiplex PCR; TCRdb's copy has only in-frame clones and lacks some. The sample shows about 140,000 clones, 9.7% of them seen only once. The ends were cut back, 0 bases at V and 4 bases at J, with 7 bases in the middle. Germline V gene sequence: CDR1 SEHNR, CDR2 FQNEAQ (reference sequence). The CDR3 sequence is 13 residues long. This TCR derives from a woman aged 40 to 50 in good health. The rearrangement uses TRBV7-9 and TRBJ2-7; D is unclear. The specimen was central memory CD4+ T cells from blood. CDR3 bases: TGTGCCAGCAGCTTAGCCGGAGAATACGAGCAGTACTTC. Encoded protein: CASSLAGEYEQYF.